The entry below gives a single T cell receptor (beta chain) sequence along with its context. Method: immunoSEQ multiplex PCR; TCRdb's copy keeps in-frame clones and lacks some. Of about 310,000 clones in the sample, 85% were seen once. Germline CDR1 and CDR2: SGHKS and YYEKEE (reference sequence). This CDR3 comprises 16 residues. Losses at the gene ends were 1 base for V and 1 base for J; bases not matched to a gene: 7. This specimen belongs to a study of blood T cell repertoires in COVID-19. Across the study: PBMCs, B-cell-depleted T cells, or T cells were the source of the cDNA or gDNA that made up the material.

The chain carries TRBV5-5 and TRBJ1-1, with 7 bases that match TRBD1. The origin of this receptor is a woman in her 30s who had been exposed to COVID-19. What was sequenced was PBMCs or T cells enriched from blood (not recorded which). DNA for the CDR3: TGTGCCAGCAGCTTGTCCACAGGGGCAGCGAACACTGAAGCTTTCTTT. Protein: CASSLSTGAANTEAFF.